A selection of T cell receptor beta chains follows, all from one sample in a study of molecular identifiers for immune sequencing clone quantification. One entry per CDR3 protein results from TCRdb running MiXCR on the PCR reads. In the table there are around 470,000 distinct CDR3 sequences, 20% to 25% of which are singletons. Input material: naive CD8+ T cells from blood, with Jurkat cell RNA spiked in. The receptors originated from a human donor in good health. Some libraries in this study had Jurkat cell RNA spiked in. Each CDR3 is given with its conserved first and last residue. Fields, in order: clone size, V gene, D gene, J gene, CDR3 DNA, CDR3 protein. The D gene is left open where the match is weak. Clone size appears in some rows only: once, few, many, or a class for an expanded clone.

abundance: .; v_gene: TRBV15; d_gene: TRBD2; j_gene: TRBJ2-2; CDR3nt: TGTGCCACCAGCAGAGTCCCTAAGCTGTATAGCGGGTCGAACGCCGGGGAGCTGTTTTTT; CDR3aa: CATSRVPKLYSGSNAGELFF
abundance: few; v_gene: TRBV6-4; d_gene: TRBD2; j_gene: TRBJ2-3; CDR3nt: TGTGCCAGCAGACCCCTAGCGGGCACAGATACGCAGTATTTT; CDR3aa: CASRPLAGTDTQYF
abundance: few; v_gene: TRBV28; d_gene: .; j_gene: TRBJ2-3; CDR3nt: TGTGCCAGCAGTCACAGGGACACAGATACGCAGTATTTT; CDR3aa: CASSHRDTDTQYF
abundance: many; v_gene: TRBV6-5; d_gene: .; j_gene: TRBJ2-6; CDR3nt: TGTGCCAGCAGTTCAGGGGCTATAAGCTCTGGGGCCAACGTCCTGACTTTC; CDR3aa: CASSSGAISSGANVLTF
abundance: many; v_gene: TRBV29-1; d_gene: TRBD1; j_gene: TRBJ2-5; CDR3nt: TGCAGCGTACAGGGGGTTTCCCTTGAAGGAGAGACCCAGTACTTC; CDR3aa: CSVQGVSLEGETQYF
abundance: many; v_gene: TRBV12-3/TRBV12-4; d_gene: TRBD2; j_gene: TRBJ2-5; CDR3nt: TGTGCCAGCAGTTTAAGGCGGGAGGGGCAAGAGACCCAGTACTTC; CDR3aa: CASSLRREGQETQYF
abundance: many; v_gene: TRBV9; d_gene: .; j_gene: TRBJ2-5; CDR3nt: TGTGCCAGCAGCGTAGAAGGGGCCGACCAAGAGACCCAGTACTTC; CDR3aa: CASSVEGADQETQYF
abundance: many; v_gene: TRBV14; d_gene: .; j_gene: TRBJ2-2; CDR3nt: TGTGCCAGCAGCTTACGAGCATCGTTCGGGGAGCTGTTTTTT; CDR3aa: CASSLRASFGELFF
abundance: .; v_gene: TRBV7-9; d_gene: TRBD1; j_gene: TRBJ2-7; CDR3nt: TGTGCCAGCAGGCCCTGGGACAGCTACGAGCAGTACTTC; CDR3aa: CASRPWDSYEQYF
abundance: few; v_gene: TRBV6-6; d_gene: .; j_gene: TRBJ2-3; CDR3nt: TGTGCCAGCAGTCACGTGAGTCGAGGGGGCACAGATACGCAGTATTTT; CDR3aa: CASSHVSRGGTDTQYF
abundance: .; v_gene: TRBV2; d_gene: .; j_gene: TRBJ1-5; CDR3nt: TGTGCCAGCAGTCAAGGGGTACAGAACAATCAGCCCCAGCATTTT; CDR3aa: CASSQGVQNNQPQHF
abundance: few; v_gene: TRBV5-4; d_gene: .; j_gene: TRBJ2-7; CDR3nt: TGTGCCAGCAGCTTCTGGTCCTCAGGGGAGCAGTACTTC; CDR3aa: CASSFWSSGEQYF
abundance: many; v_gene: TRBV20-1; d_gene: TRBD2; j_gene: TRBJ2-3; CDR3nt: TGCAGTGCTAGCGGGGGGGTCCCCTCAACGTACACAGATACGCAGTATTTT; CDR3aa: CSASGGVPSTYTDTQYF
abundance: many; v_gene: TRBV28; d_gene: .; j_gene: TRBJ2-3; CDR3nt: TGTGCCAGCAGCCTGGACTGGGGAGATACGCAGTATTTT; CDR3aa: CASSLDWGDTQYF
abundance: few; v_gene: TRBV12-3/TRBV12-4; d_gene: .; j_gene: TRBJ2-5; CDR3nt: TGTGCCAGCAGTATACTGGGGGCACGGGAGACCCAGTACTTC; CDR3aa: CASSILGARETQYF
abundance: many; v_gene: TRBV29-1; d_gene: .; j_gene: TRBJ2-3; CDR3nt: TGCAGCGTTGAAAAATCCATAGACCCAGATACGCAGTATTTT; CDR3aa: CSVEKSIDPDTQYF
abundance: many; v_gene: TRBV4-1; d_gene: .; j_gene: TRBJ1-5; CDR3nt: TGCGCCAGCAGCCAACTTCAGGGTACGGTTCAGCCCCAGCATTTT; CDR3aa: CASSQLQGTVQPQHF
abundance: many; v_gene: TRBV5-8; d_gene: .; j_gene: TRBJ2-1; CDR3nt: TGTGCCAGCAGCTTGAGAAACAATGAGCAGTTCTTC; CDR3aa: CASSLRNNEQFF
abundance: few; v_gene: TRBV4-2; d_gene: .; j_gene: TRBJ2-5; CDR3nt: TGTGCCAGCAGCCAAGATCAGGGCGGAGTGTACCAAGAGACCCAGTACTTC; CDR3aa: CASSQDQGGVYQETQYF
abundance: few; v_gene: TRBV4-1; d_gene: .; j_gene: TRBJ1-5; CDR3nt: TGCGCCAGCAGCCAGTTCATAGGGGATCAGCCCCAGCATTTT; CDR3aa: CASSQFIGDQPQHF
abundance: .; v_gene: TRBV9; d_gene: TRBD2; j_gene: TRBJ2-2; CDR3nt: TGTGCCAGCAGCGTAGCTATCCTAGCGGGAGGTTACACCGGGGAGCTGTTTTTT; CDR3aa: CASSVAILAGGYTGELFF
abundance: many; v_gene: TRBV5-1; d_gene: .; j_gene: TRBJ1-4; CDR3nt: TGCGCCAGCAGCCTCCGTGGAACGGATGAAAAACTGTTTTTT; CDR3aa: CASSLRGTDEKLFF
abundance: many; v_gene: TRBV5-1; d_gene: .; j_gene: TRBJ2-3; CDR3nt: TGCGCCAGCAGCTTGGTGGAGGGGGCATTTGCAGATACGCAGTATTTT; CDR3aa: CASSLVEGAFADTQYF
abundance: .; v_gene: TRBV9; d_gene: .; j_gene: TRBJ2-5; CDR3nt: TGTGCCAGCAGTCGGGCCAACTCCGGGGAGACCCAGTACTTC; CDR3aa: CASSRANSGETQYF
abundance: few; v_gene: TRBV12-3/TRBV12-4; d_gene: .; j_gene: TRBJ2-7; CDR3nt: TGTGCCAGCAGTTTAAATTCTGAGACGTCCTGGGAGCAGTACTTC; CDR3aa: CASSLNSETSWEQYF
abundance: few; v_gene: TRBV6-5; d_gene: .; j_gene: TRBJ1-5; CDR3nt: TGTGCCAGCAGTTACTCGGGCGAGGATCAGCCCCAGCATTTT; CDR3aa: CASSYSGEDQPQHF
abundance: few; v_gene: TRBV27; d_gene: .; j_gene: TRBJ2-7; CDR3nt: TGTGCCAGCAGTTTATTAATGGGGGGCGAGCAGTACTTC; CDR3aa: CASSLLMGGEQYF
abundance: few; v_gene: TRBV20-1; d_gene: .; j_gene: TRBJ2-5; CDR3nt: TGCAGTGCTAGCGTGCAGGAAGTATCCCAAGAGACCCAGTACTTC; CDR3aa: CSASVQEVSQETQYF
abundance: many; v_gene: TRBV7-3; d_gene: .; j_gene: TRBJ2-2; CDR3nt: TGTGCCAGCAGTAGTGTTACCGGGGAGCTGTTTTTT; CDR3aa: CASSSVTGELFF